These 21 T cell receptor beta chains share one sample of origin, sequenced in a study of cytomegalovirus exposure and HLA in healthy donors. Primers for the PCR totalled 60 Vbeta and 13 Jbeta. TCRdb's table, derived via immunoSEQ multiplex PCR, lists solely in-frame clones and lacks some. This sample has a few hundred thousand clones; 65% to 80% occur once, and the top ten carry 0.22%. Sequencing used PBMCs. Every receptor here comes from a girl aged 2 to 10 in good health and CMV-seronegative.

The chain employs TRBV20-1 and TRBJ2-1, with D uncertain. Germline loops: CDR1 DFQATT, CDR2 SNEGSKA (reference sequence). The CDR3 consists of 11 residues. V was cut by 5 bases and J by 3 bases, with 5 bases left in between. CDR3 amino acids: CSAPYYNEQFF. In DNA form, the CDR3 reads TGCAGTGCTCCGTACTACAATGAGCAGTTCTTC.

V is TRBV18 and J is TRBJ1-1; D might be TRBD1 (5 bases). The V end was cut by 2 bases, the J end by 2 bases, with 12 bases between. CDR3 size: 15 residues. Germline values: CDR1 KGHSH, CDR2 LQKENI. CDR3 nucleotide sequence: TGTGCCAGCTCACCAGCAGGGCAACTCAACACTGAAGCTTTCTTT. It encodes CASSPAGQLNTEAFF.

The chain joins TRBV5-1 to TRBJ2-5; TRBD1 matches 7 bases. V lost 3 bases, J lost 5 bases, and 7 bases stayed unmatched. Germline V gene lookup returns CDR1 SGHRS and CDR2 YFSETQ. The length of the CDR3 is 14 residues. As DNA, the CDR3 is TGCGCCAGCAGCTGGGGACAGCTAGGGGAGACCCAGTACTTC. Translating gives CASSWGQLGETQYF. Full variable domain (rest looked up from reference TRBV5-1 and TRBJ2-5): KAGVTQTPRYLIKTRGQQVTLSCSPISGHRSVSWYQQTPGQGLQFLFEYFSETQRNKGNFPGRFSGRQFSNSRSEMNVSTLELGDSALYLCASSWGQLGETQYFGPGTRLLVL.

This CDR3 reads CASSFAGNEKLFF. Written as DNA, the CDR3 is TGTGCCAGCAGCTTTGCGGGTAATGAAAAACTGTTTTTT. The V call is TRBV5-5, the J call TRBJ1-4, with D hard to call. Germline lookup yields CDR1 SGHKS and CDR2 YYEKEE (reference sequence). The CDR3 loop spans 13 amino acids. Trimming stripped 2 bases from V and 4 bases from J, with 6 bases between.

This clone was seen more than once but under ten times. The genes are TRBV7-9 and TRBJ1-4, with D unclear. This CDR3 is 16 amino acids long. V was trimmed by 5 bases and J by 0 bases, leaving 13 bases between them. CDR1 and CDR2 from the germline V gene are SEHNR and FQNEAQ (reference sequence). CDR3 residues: CASSAPRIATNEKLFF. The CDR3 nucleotides read TGTGCCAGCAGCGCGCCCAGGATCGCAACTAATGAAAAACTGTTTTTT.

The chain has TRBV7-9 and TRBJ2-3, with 10 bases fitting TRBD2. The CDR3 loop spans 16 amino acids. Looked up from germline, CDR1 is SEHNR and CDR2 is FQNEAQ (reference sequence). Trimming took 1 base from V and 4 from J; bases not matched to a gene: 5. The CDR3 sequence: CASSLVASGSADTQYF. The DNA of the CDR3 is TGTGCCAGCAGCTTAGTGGCTAGCGGGAGTGCAGATACGCAGTATTTT.

The chain carries TRBV19 and TRBJ2-7; D possibly corresponds to TRBD1 (6 bases). V lost 1 base and J 2 bases, leaving 21 bases between the germline ends. The CDR3 spans 18 residues. CDR1 is LNHDA and CDR2 is SQIVND in the germline V gene (reference sequence). CDR3 sequence reads: CASSIGVTNRVSTYEQYF. CDR3 nucleotides: TGTGCCAGTAGTATAGGGGTCACCAACAGGGTCAGCACCTACGAGCAGTACTTC.

This clone appeared a single time. This chain uses TRBV6-6 with TRBJ1-2; 8 bases align to TRBD1. Germline CDR1 and CDR2: MNHNY and SVGAGI (reference sequence). V was pared by 4 bases and J by 8 bases, with 12 bases of the junction left unmatched. CDR3 length: 15 residues. CDR3: CASSSIKQGEGGYTF. The DNA of the CDR3 is TGTGCCAGCAGTTCCATCAAACAGGGGGAAGGCGGCTACACCTTC.

The J gene is TRBJ1-2, the V gene TRBV7-9; D remains unclear. There are 12 residues in the CDR3. Germline V gene sequence: CDR1 SEHNR, CDR2 FQNEAQ (reference sequence). Trimming shortened V by 2 bases and J by 6 bases, and 7 bases separated the two germline ends. The DNA of the CDR3 is TGTGCCAGCAGCTTATATCTCGATGGCTACACCTTC. This sequence encodes CASSLYLDGYTF.

V is TRBV6-5 and J is TRBJ2-7; TRBD1 matches 9 bases. This CDR3 spans 15 amino acids. The V and J ends lost 8 bases and 2 bases, in that order; junction bases with no gene match: 10. CDR1 MNHEY and CDR2 SVGAGI come from the germline V gene. CDR3 sequence: CASRTGGQGTYEQYF. The CDR3 DNA reads TGTGCCAGCCGCACCGGGGGACAGGGAACCTACGAGCAGTACTTC.

The chain combines TRBV5-6 with TRBJ2-7; D not certain. The V gene's germline CDR1 is SGHDT and CDR2 YYEEEE. V dropped 0 bases and J dropped 0 bases, with 13 bases sitting between them. The CDR3 has 16 amino acids. CDR3 residues: CASSLGLVGFSYEQYF. For the CDR3, the DNA is TGTGCCAGCAGCTTGGGGCTGGTCGGGTTCTCCTACGAGCAGTACTTC. The whole variable domain, filled in from reference TRBV5-6 and TRBJ2-7, reads DAGVTQSPTHLIKTRGQQVTLRCSPKSGHDTVSWYQQALGQGPQFIFQYYEEEERQRGNFPDRFSGHQFPNYSSELNVNALLLGDSALYLCASSLGLVGFSYEQYFGPGTRLTVT.

As for this clone: One junction end does not reproduce the germline sequence, and a read error may be involved. Other DNA sequences of this sample code for an identical CDR3. CDR3 loop: CASSLSSLGGLGYTF. DNA of the CDR3: TGTGCTAGCAGCTTGTCGAGTTTGGGGGGGCTAGGCTACACCTTC. This chain uses TRBV7-2 with TRBJ1-2, with D tentatively TRBD1 (6 bases). The CDR3 contains 15 residues. From germline, CDR1 is SGHTA and CDR2 FQGNSA. Full variable domain (rest looked up from reference TRBV7-2 and TRBJ1-2): GAGVSQSPSNKVTEKGKDVELRCDPISGHTALYWYRQSLGQGLEFLIYFQGNSAPDKSGLPSDRFSAERTGGSVSTLTIQRTQQEDSAVYLCASSLSSLGGLGYTFGSGTRLTVV.

This clone came up a few times. This sequence joins TRBV5-6 and TRBJ2-1; D is possibly TRBD2 (7 bases). The germline V and J ends were trimmed by 1 base and 1 base, with 15 bases remaining between them. This CDR3 comprises 17 residues. CDR1 is SGHDT, CDR2 YYEEEE, per germline. CDR3 sequence (DNA): TGTGCCAGCAGCTTGATCGGGGGGCTGAATTCCTACAATGAGCAGTTCTTC. This codes for CASSLIGGLNSYNEQFF.

V is TRBV6-5 and J is TRBJ2-5; TRBD2 matches 11 bases. From germline, CDR1 is MNHEY and CDR2 SVGAGI. Trimming took 8 bases from V and 3 from J; bases not matched to a gene: 2. The CDR3 spans 13 residues. CDR3 DNA sequence: TGTGCCAGCCAACTAGCGGGAGAAGAGACCCAGTACTTC. This sequence encodes CASQLAGEETQYF.

This chain connects TRBV6-5 to TRBJ2-3, with D uncertain. The V gene lost 7 bases and the J gene lost 3 bases, with 5 bases spanning the gap. Germline V CDR1 and CDR2: MNHEY, SVGAGI. CDR3 length equals 11 residues. CDR3 sequence reads: CASTYTDTQYF. The CDR3 DNA follows: TGTGCCAGCACCTATACAGATACGCAGTATTTT.

V is TRBV4-1 and J is TRBJ2-1, with D possibly TRBD2 on 6 matching bases. V was pared by 6 bases and J by 3 bases, with 15 bases between. CDR3 length: 15 residues. Germline CDR1 MGHRA, CDR2 YSYEKL. As DNA, the CDR3 is TGCGCCAGCAGTCATCCGGGACTCCGCTACAATGAGCAGTTCTTC. Translated, it gives CASSHPGLRYNEQFF.

The chain joins TRBV5-4 to TRBJ2-3, with a tentative D call TRBD2 (5 bases). CDR1 SGHNT and CDR2 YYREEE come from the germline V gene (reference sequence). The CDR3 consists of 14 residues. Trimming left V 0 bases short and J 1 base short, with 6 bases between. The CDR3 protein is CASSLGLRTDTQYF. Written as DNA, the CDR3 is TGTGCCAGCAGCTTGGGACTACGCACAGATACGCAGTATTTT.

With respect to this clone: At the DNA level, this CDR3 is encoded by other sequences in the same sample as well. The J gene is TRBJ1-1, the V gene TRBV5-6; no reliable D call. Trimming stripped 0 bases from V and 1 base from J, with 7 bases between. Germline assignment: CDR1 SGHDT and CDR2 YYEEEE. The CDR3 length is 14 residues. CDR3 protein: CASSLGQANTEAFF. DNA of the CDR3: TGTGCCAGCAGCTTGGGTCAGGCGAACACTGAAGCTTTCTTT.

A single count supports this clone. The chain uses TRBV7-7 and TRBJ2-2; D ambiguous. From germline, CDR1 is SSHAT and CDR2 FNYEAQ (reference sequence). The ends were cut back, 5 bases at V and 2 bases at J, with 15 bases in the middle. CDR3 length: 16 amino acids. DNA of the CDR3: TGTGCCAGCAGCCCCCCACGACTGAGAAACACCGGGGAGCTGTTTTTT. Translation gives CASSPPRLRNTGELFF. Looking up the rest from reference TRBV7-7 and TRBJ2-2 gives the full variable domain: GAGVSQSPRYKVTKRGQDVTLRCDPISSHATLYWYQQALGQGPEFLTYFNYEAQPDKSGLPSDRFSAERPEGSISTLTIQRTEQRDSAMYRCASSPPRLRNTGELFFGEGSRLTVL.

V usage is TRBV12-5 and J usage is TRBJ1-2, with D uncertain. This CDR3 contains 11 residues. Trimming left V 4 bases short and J 12 bases short, with 12 bases between. Germline assignment: CDR1 LGHNT and CDR2 FRNRAP. Written as DNA, the CDR3 is TGTGCTAGTGGTTCGACCGTAGCGGACACCTTC. It translates to CASGSTVADTF.

The V gene is TRBV18, the J gene TRBJ2-1; 9 bases are a match to TRBD1. Trimming took 6 bases from V and 5 from J; bases not matched to a gene: 8. The germline gives CDR1 KGHSH, CDR2 LQKENI. The length of the CDR3 is 15 residues. The CDR3 reads CASSPGQGVNNEQFF. For the CDR3, the DNA is TGTGCCAGCTCGCCGGGACAGGGTGTCAACAATGAGCAGTTCTTC.